The clone carrying this T cell receptor beta chain has more than one count but fewer than ten. Excluded: other autoimmune disease, uncontrolled infection, pregnancy or lactation. This sample is part of a study of Graves' ophthalmopathy and Graves' hyperthyroidism. RNA transcripts were the template, and TCR beta CDR3 regions were amplified from them. In the first round, RT-PCR was carried out with HTBI primers, and a multiplex PCR formed the second round. In TCRdb, the multiplex PCR reads were re-called with MiXCR into one record per CDR3 protein. The table records a few hundred thousand distinct CDR3 sequences, under 45% of them present only once. Sequenced material: peripheral blood or thyroid tissue (not recorded which). The TCR originated in an adult man with Graves' hyperthyroidism.

CDR3 amino acids: CAWSVGGGRLYGYTF. The CDR3 DNA reads as TGTGCCTGGAGTGTAGGTGGAGGGCGGCTCTATGGCTACACCTTC. This chain connects TRBV30 to TRBJ1-2, with D uncertain. Germline V gene lookup returns CDR1 GTSNPN and CDR2 SVGIG (reference sequence). The CDR3 is 15 residues long. Trimming left V 0 bases short and J 4 bases short, with 15 bases between.